The rows below give T cell receptor beta chains drawn from one sample of a study of response to subunit inactivated influenza vaccine. TCRdb analysed the RT-PCR reads with MiXCR anew, one entry per CDR3 protein. The sample lists 500,000 to 750,000 distinct CDR3 sequences, less than 15% seen once, with 11% in the top ten. Sample: PBMCs from blood, taken roughly 12 days after vaccination. All receptors come from a man aged 50 to 59 who received an inactivated influenza vaccine. Both conserved end residues are part of each CDR3. The order of the fields is J gene, V gene, clone size, D gene, CDR3 DNA, CDR3 protein. D genes are given only for firm matches. Part of the rows lack a size; the others show once, few, many or a class for expanded clones.

j_gene: TRBJ1-2; v_gene: TRBV28; abundance: NA; d_gene: TRBD1; CDR3nt: TGTGCCACTGAGTCAGGGGGGCTTAACTATGGCTACACCTTC; CDR3aa: CATESGGLNYGYTF
j_gene: TRBJ1-1; v_gene: TRBV6-5; abundance: few; d_gene: NA; CDR3nt: TGTGCCAGCAGTTACCGGGGGAGGAGCACTGAAGCTTTCTTT; CDR3aa: CASSYRGRSTEAFF
j_gene: TRBJ2-6; v_gene: TRBV7-2; abundance: few; d_gene: TRBD1; CDR3nt: TGTGCCAGCAGCCTACACGGGACAGGGATTTCGCGGGTCCTGACTTTC; CDR3aa: CASSLHGTGISRVLTF
j_gene: TRBJ2-6; v_gene: TRBV2; abundance: NA; d_gene: NA; CDR3nt: TGTGCCAGCGGTGGACGCTCTGGGGCCAACGTCCTGACTTTC; CDR3aa: CASGGRSGANVLTF
j_gene: TRBJ2-3; v_gene: TRBV4-3; abundance: few; d_gene: TRBD2; CDR3nt: TGCGCCAGCAGCCAAGAACCGGGACTAGAAACAGATACGCAGTATTTT; CDR3aa: CASSQEPGLETDTQYF
j_gene: TRBJ2-3; v_gene: TRBV10-3; abundance: few; d_gene: NA; CDR3nt: TGTGCCATCAGCCAAACGCGACCCCGAAGCACAGATACGCAGTATTTT; CDR3aa: CAISQTRPRSTDTQYF
j_gene: TRBJ2-3; v_gene: TRBV5-1; abundance: many; d_gene: TRBD1; CDR3nt: TGCGCCAGCAGCTTGGAAACAGGGGCCATCACAGATACGCAGTATTTT; CDR3aa: CASSLETGAITDTQYF
j_gene: TRBJ2-3; v_gene: TRBV20-1; abundance: few; d_gene: NA; CDR3nt: TGCAGTGCTAACTTACAGATTAGCACAGATACGCAGTATTTT; CDR3aa: CSANLQISTDTQYF
j_gene: TRBJ2-1; v_gene: TRBV7-3; abundance: NA; d_gene: TRBD2; CDR3nt: TGTGCCAGCAGCTTAATGGCGGGAGATAATGAGCAGTTCTTC; CDR3aa: CASSLMAGDNEQFF
j_gene: TRBJ2-2; v_gene: TRBV20-1; abundance: few; d_gene: NA; CDR3nt: TGCAGTGCTACCCGGGCCCTGAACACCGGGGAGCTGTTTTTT; CDR3aa: CSATRALNTGELFF
j_gene: TRBJ1-1; v_gene: TRBV5-4; abundance: NA; d_gene: TRBD1; CDR3nt: TGTGCCAGCAGCAAGACAGGGGCCCGGCCTGAAGCTTTCTTT; CDR3aa: CASSKTGARPEAFF
j_gene: TRBJ1-5; v_gene: TRBV20-1; abundance: NA; d_gene: NA; CDR3nt: TGCAGTGCTAGATGGTCCGCCAATCAGCCCCAGCATTTT; CDR3aa: CSARWSANQPQHF
j_gene: TRBJ2-1; v_gene: TRBV7-2; abundance: NA; d_gene: TRBD2; CDR3nt: TGTGCCAGCAGCTTAGATCGTAGCGGGAGGGCCGAGTTCTTC; CDR3aa: CASSLDRSGRAEFF
j_gene: TRBJ2-7; v_gene: TRBV30; abundance: few; d_gene: NA; CDR3nt: TGTGCCTGGAGTTTATCCGGGACACATAAGCACTTC; CDR3aa: CAWSLSGTHKHF
j_gene: TRBJ2-5; v_gene: TRBV9; abundance: few; d_gene: TRBD2; CDR3nt: TGTGCCAGCAGCCCCTTGGGACTAGCGCAAGAGACCCAGTACTTC; CDR3aa: CASSPLGLAQETQYF
j_gene: TRBJ2-7; v_gene: TRBV7-2; abundance: few; d_gene: NA; CDR3nt: TGTGCCAGCAGCTTAAGGATTGGGGATAACTACGAGCAGTACTTC; CDR3aa: CASSLRIGDNYEQYF
j_gene: TRBJ1-5; v_gene: TRBV7-2; abundance: few; d_gene: NA; CDR3nt: TGTGCCAGCAGCCCAATTGGCCGGGGGGCAGGGGAGCCCCAGCATTTT; CDR3aa: CASSPIGRGAGEPQHF
j_gene: TRBJ2-3; v_gene: TRBV20-1; abundance: NA; d_gene: TRBD1; CDR3nt: TGCAGTGCGACCGACAGGGCATGGACAGATACGCAGTATTTT; CDR3aa: CSATDRAWTDTQYF
j_gene: TRBJ2-7; v_gene: TRBV20-1; abundance: NA; d_gene: NA; CDR3nt: TGCAGTGCTAGAGGTGCAACCTACGAGCAGTACTTC; CDR3aa: CSARGATYEQYF
j_gene: TRBJ2-7; v_gene: TRBV20-1; abundance: few; d_gene: NA; CDR3nt: TGCAGTGCCCAGAGTGCAGGCGACGAGCAGTACTTC; CDR3aa: CSAQSAGDEQYF
j_gene: TRBJ1-3; v_gene: TRBV4-2; abundance: few; d_gene: NA; CDR3nt: TGTGCCAGCAGCCCCCGGACGGGTGGAAACACCATATATTTT; CDR3aa: CASSPRTGGNTIYF
j_gene: TRBJ2-3; v_gene: TRBV28; abundance: few; d_gene: NA; CDR3nt: TGTGCCAGCAGTCTACAACCCCCGGGACTAGGGGGCAGAGATACGCAGTATTTT; CDR3aa: CASSLQPPGLGGRDTQYF
j_gene: TRBJ1-2; v_gene: TRBV11-2; abundance: many; d_gene: NA; CDR3nt: TGTGCCAGCAGCTTAAGAGGGAGAAATTATGGCTACACCTTC; CDR3aa: CASSLRGRNYGYTF
j_gene: TRBJ1-5; v_gene: TRBV2; abundance: few; d_gene: NA; CDR3nt: TGTGCCAGCAAGCCGACAGCTACAGTCAATCAGCCCCAGCATTTT; CDR3aa: CASKPTATVNQPQHF
j_gene: TRBJ2-5; v_gene: TRBV28; abundance: NA; d_gene: TRBD2; CDR3nt: TGTGCCAGCAGCCCAGCGGGAGGGAGAGAGACCCAGTACTTC; CDR3aa: CASSPAGGRETQYF
j_gene: TRBJ1-1; v_gene: TRBV29-1; abundance: few; d_gene: NA; CDR3nt: TGCAGCGTAGACCTTGTATCTGAAGCTTTCTTT; CDR3aa: CSVDLVSEAFF
j_gene: TRBJ1-1; v_gene: TRBV7-9; abundance: few; d_gene: NA; CDR3nt: TGTGCCGGCTCGAAGGGAATGAACACTGAAGCTTTCTTT; CDR3aa: CAGSKGMNTEAFF
j_gene: TRBJ2-2; v_gene: TRBV5-6; abundance: NA; d_gene: NA; CDR3nt: TGTGCCAGCAGCTTGTCTATCGGCAGGGGGAACACCGGGGAGCTGTTTTTT; CDR3aa: CASSLSIGRGNTGELFF
j_gene: TRBJ2-3; v_gene: TRBV19; abundance: few; d_gene: TRBD2; CDR3nt: TGTGCCAGCACGGGGGGGTTTCCAGATACGCAGTATTTT; CDR3aa: CASTGGFPDTQYF
j_gene: TRBJ1-2; v_gene: TRBV10-3; abundance: few; d_gene: TRBD1; CDR3nt: TGTGCCATCAGTGTGGGACAGGGGAATGGCTACACCTTC; CDR3aa: CAISVGQGNGYTF
j_gene: TRBJ2-1; v_gene: TRBV20-1; abundance: few; d_gene: NA; CDR3nt: TGCAGTGCTAGAGATCCGAGGGGGGGAGCTAATGAGCAGTTCTTC; CDR3aa: CSARDPRGGANEQFF
j_gene: TRBJ1-1; v_gene: TRBV7-9; abundance: few; d_gene: NA; CDR3nt: TGTGCCAGCAGCTTTTTCAACCCTAATGAAGCTTTCTTT; CDR3aa: CASSFFNPNEAFF
j_gene: TRBJ2-7; v_gene: TRBV28; abundance: few; d_gene: NA; CDR3nt: TGTGCCAGCCTCGGAGTGGTTAGCGACGAGCAGTACTTC; CDR3aa: CASLGVVSDEQYF
j_gene: TRBJ2-7; v_gene: TRBV7-9; abundance: NA; d_gene: NA; CDR3nt: TGTGCCAGCAGCCCACAGGCGCCAACCTACGAGCAGTACTTC; CDR3aa: CASSPQAPTYEQYF
j_gene: TRBJ1-2; v_gene: TRBV5-1; abundance: NA; d_gene: TRBD1; CDR3nt: TGCGCCAGCAGCACAGACAGGGGATACGGTGGCTACACCTTC; CDR3aa: CASSTDRGYGGYTF
j_gene: TRBJ1-2; v_gene: TRBV25-1; abundance: few; d_gene: NA; CDR3nt: TGTGCCAGCAGCGCGGCAGGATTTAACTATGGCTACACCTTC; CDR3aa: CASSAAGFNYGYTF
j_gene: TRBJ1-4; v_gene: TRBV6-2/TRBV6-3; abundance: NA; d_gene: NA; CDR3nt: TGTGCCAGCAGTTACGATGACAGCTCAACCTCCTATGCAACTAATGAAAAACTGTTTTTT; CDR3aa: CASSYDDSSTSYATNEKLFF
j_gene: TRBJ2-5; v_gene: TRBV29-1; abundance: many; d_gene: TRBD1; CDR3nt: TGCAGCGTCCGGGACAGGGGGCGTCAAGAGACCCAGTACTTC; CDR3aa: CSVRDRGRQETQYF
j_gene: TRBJ2-5; v_gene: TRBV29-1; abundance: many; d_gene: NA; CDR3nt: TGCAGCGTTGTAAGGGGACAAGAGACCCAGTACTTC; CDR3aa: CSVVRGQETQYF
j_gene: TRBJ2-2; v_gene: TRBV5-6; abundance: many; d_gene: NA; CDR3nt: TGTGCCAGCAGCTTGGGGCTTGACAGTACTCCCACCGGGGAGCTGTTTTTT; CDR3aa: CASSLGLDSTPTGELFF
j_gene: TRBJ2-2; v_gene: TRBV12-3/TRBV12-4; abundance: many; d_gene: NA; CDR3nt: TGTGCCAGCAGACCCTTACAGGGTGGAGGCGGGGAGCTGTTTTTT; CDR3aa: CASRPLQGGGGELFF
j_gene: TRBJ2-3; v_gene: TRBV29-1; abundance: few; d_gene: NA; CDR3nt: TGCAGCGTTGAGCAACCCAGGTACCCAGATACGCAGTATTTT; CDR3aa: CSVEQPRYPDTQYF
j_gene: TRBJ2-1; v_gene: TRBV29-1; abundance: NA; d_gene: NA; CDR3nt: TGCAGCGTTACCGGGACCCAAGAGCAGTTCTTC; CDR3aa: CSVTGTQEQFF
j_gene: TRBJ1-4; v_gene: TRBV15; abundance: NA; d_gene: NA; CDR3nt: TGTGCCACCAGCAGCAGAGCAACTAATGAAAAACTGTTTTTT; CDR3aa: CATSSRATNEKLFF
j_gene: TRBJ2-3; v_gene: TRBV10-3; abundance: many; d_gene: NA; CDR3nt: TGTGCCATCAGTGACGGGGGCTCAGGGGATACGCAGTATTTT; CDR3aa: CAISDGGSGDTQYF
j_gene: TRBJ2-3; v_gene: TRBV20-1; abundance: many; d_gene: NA; CDR3nt: TGCAGTGCTAGAGCTGGCAGGTACACAGATACGCAGTATTTT; CDR3aa: CSARAGRYTDTQYF
j_gene: TRBJ1-4; v_gene: TRBV4-3; abundance: NA; d_gene: NA; CDR3nt: TGCGCCAGCAGCCTCAGGGAGTCGGGTGAAAAACTGTTTTTT; CDR3aa: CASSLRESGEKLFF
j_gene: TRBJ1-3; v_gene: TRBV11-2; abundance: NA; d_gene: NA; CDR3nt: TGTGCCAGCAGCCGAACCGACGGGGGGACGGGAAACACCATATATTTT; CDR3aa: CASSRTDGGTGNTIYF
j_gene: TRBJ2-7; v_gene: TRBV10-3; abundance: NA; d_gene: NA; CDR3nt: TGTGCCATCAGTGATCCCCGGGTTTTATACGAGCAGTACTTC; CDR3aa: CAISDPRVLYEQYF
j_gene: TRBJ2-7; v_gene: TRBV6-1; abundance: few; d_gene: NA; CDR3nt: TGTGCCAGCAGCCACAGGGTTGCATCCTACGAGCAGTACTTC; CDR3aa: CASSHRVASYEQYF
j_gene: TRBJ1-2; v_gene: TRBV12-3/TRBV12-4; abundance: few; d_gene: NA; CDR3nt: TGTGCCAGCAGTCCGATTGACAGTTACTATGGCTACACCTTC; CDR3aa: CASSPIDSYYGYTF
j_gene: TRBJ2-1; v_gene: TRBV28; abundance: once; d_gene: TRBD1; CDR3nt: TGTGCCAGCAGTTTAAACTTGGGACAGGGGGAGTTCTTC; CDR3aa: CASSLNLGQGEFF
j_gene: TRBJ1-2; v_gene: TRBV12-3/TRBV12-4; abundance: few; d_gene: NA; CDR3nt: TGTGCCAGCAGTTTTACCCGGCACGGAGCTAACTATGGCTACACCTTC; CDR3aa: CASSFTRHGANYGYTF
j_gene: TRBJ2-7; v_gene: TRBV18; abundance: many; d_gene: TRBD2; CDR3nt: TGTGCCAGCTCCCCTAGCGGGACCACCTACGAGCAGTACTTC; CDR3aa: CASSPSGTTYEQYF
j_gene: TRBJ2-5; v_gene: TRBV6-2/TRBV6-3; abundance: few; d_gene: NA; CDR3nt: TGTGCCAGCAGTTATGGTTGGAGGGAAGAGACCCAGTACTTC; CDR3aa: CASSYGWREETQYF
j_gene: TRBJ1-6; v_gene: TRBV5-1; abundance: few; d_gene: TRBD1; CDR3nt: TGCGCCAGCAGCTGGGGGGACAGGAATAATTCACCCCTCCACTTT; CDR3aa: CASSWGDRNNSPLHF